The next 26 T cell receptor beta chains were all read from a single sample in a study of T-cell memory formation after mild COVID-19 (dated by TCRdb to the early 2020s). The method was 5' RACE. The data were produced on an Illumina NovaSeq 6000. The public reads were quality trimmed at Q25 with fastp and then assembled into clones with MiXCR by TCRdb, keeping productive beta chains. Every entry covers one CDR3 protein and lists the most common genes and DNA from its rows. The sample profile shows about half a million distinct CDR3 sequences; roughly 18% of them were found once. The ten most abundant clones make up 12% of the sample. Sequenced: PBMCs or a T cell subset sorted from them (not recorded which). The source is an adult woman who had mild COVID-19 (a few samples of this study predate the infection). The sample titles of this study are shuffled in the database, so cell type and time point are left out; the donor was told from shared clones.

This clonotype was counted only a few times. J is TRBJ2-5 and V is TRBV9, with D perhaps assigned TRBD1 or TRBD2 (5 bases each). Germline V CDR1 and CDR2: SGDLS, YYNGEE. V gave up 2 bases and J gave up 1 base, with 12 bases separating them. The CDR3 is made up of 15 amino acids. In DNA, the CDR3 is TGTGCCAGCAGCGTTGGGGGAGCACTCCAAGAGACCCAGTACTTC. Translation gives CASSVGGALQETQYF. The full variable domain, completed using reference TRBV9 and TRBJ2-5, is DSGVTQTPKHLITATGQRVTLRCSPRSGDLSVYWYQQSLDQGLQFLIQYYNGEERAKGNILERFSAQQFPDLHSELNLSSLELGDSALYFCASSVGGALQETQYFGPGTRLLVL.

This clonotype was observed a few times. This chain links TRBV11-2 with TRBJ2-2, with a possible D match to TRBD1 (5 bases). This CDR3 comprises 15 residues. The V gene lost 5 bases and the J gene lost 1 base, with 11 bases spanning the gap. Germline-derived CDR1 and CDR2 are SGHAT and FQNNGV. This CDR3 reads CASSPPGLNTGELFF. The CDR3 DNA reads TGTGCCAGCAGCCCCCCAGGGTTGAACACCGGGGAGCTGTTTTTT.

This clonotype has at least ten counts. V and J are TRBV20-1 and TRBJ2-1; possible D gene TRBD2, 5 bases. The V gene's germline CDR1 is DFQATT and CDR2 SNEGSKA (reference sequence). CDR3 length: 13 residues. The V and J ends lost 4 bases and 9 bases respectively, with 16 bases between them. The CDR3 coding sequence is TGCAGTGCTACCCGGACTCTCTCGCTTGAGCAGTTCTTC. This codes for CSATRTLSLEQFF.

This chain links TRBV7-6 with TRBJ1-2; 8 positions agree with TRBD1. The CDR3 consists of 16 residues. Per germline, CDR1 SGHVS and CDR2 FNYEAQ. The trim removed 0 bases at V and 3 bases at J, leaving 6 bases unmatched. The CDR3 loop is CASSLARAGGYYGYTF. In nucleotides, the CDR3 is TGTGCCAGCAGCTTAGCACGGGCAGGGGGCTACTATGGCTACACCTTC.

This clonotype has only a few counts. The chain is built from TRBV20-1 and TRBJ2-3, with 15 bases fitting TRBD2. Germline CDR1 reads DFQATT; CDR2 reads SNEGSKA (reference sequence). CDR3 size: 16 residues. J was trimmed by 5 bases and V by 4 bases; bases with no gene match: 7. The CDR3 is CSAKGLAGGRVDTQYF. The CDR3 DNA follows: TGCAGTGCTAAGGGACTAGCGGGAGGCCGGGTAGATACGCAGTATTTT.

At least ten counts were recorded for this clonotype. This chain links TRBV7-9 with TRBJ2-1, with a weak D call TRBD2 (6 bases). The V gene's germline CDR1 is SEHNR and CDR2 FQNEAQ (reference sequence). Trimming removed 2 bases from V and 5 bases from J, with 16 bases in between. The CDR3 is 16 residues long. The CDR3: CASSLISGASNNEQFF. The DNA of the CDR3 is TGTGCCAGCAGCTTAATTTCGGGAGCCTCAAACAATGAGCAGTTCTTC.

This clonotype was detected only once. The chain has TRBV29-1 and TRBJ1-2; 8 bases are a match to TRBD1. CDR1 SQVTM and CDR2 ANQGSEA come from the germline V gene. J gave up 4 bases and V 7 bases, and 8 bases lay outside the gene matches. The CDR3 length is 13 residues. The CDR3 DNA sequence: TGCAGCGCGACAGGGGAGCTCGCCTATGGCTACACCTTC. Amino acid sequence: CSATGELAYGYTF.

The chain combines TRBV4-1 with TRBJ1-1, with TRBD1 matching 9 bases. Per the germline V gene, CDR1 is MGHRA and CDR2 is YSYEKL. The CDR3 contains 15 residues. V trimming: 1 base; J trimming: 6 bases; junction bases outside the gene matches: 6. The CDR3 DNA reads TGCGCCAGCAGCCAAGTTGGGACAGGGTCCCCTGAAGCTTTCTTT. It encodes CASSQVGTGSPEAFF.

The CDR3 loop reads CASSQGLSNQPQHF. The CDR3 DNA reads as TGTGCCAGCAGCCAAGGGTTAAGCAATCAGCCCCAGCATTTT. The chain uses TRBV3-1 and TRBJ1-5; unclear D gene. V lost 1 base to trimming and J lost 1 base, with 5 bases between them. This CDR3 has 14 residues. Germline V gene data show CDR1 as LGHDT and CDR2 as YNNKEL (reference sequence).

The V call is TRBV5-1, the J call TRBJ2-3; maybe TRBD2 (5 bases). Looked up from germline, CDR1 is SGHRS and CDR2 is YFSETQ. V was trimmed by 6 bases and J by 2 bases, leaving 13 bases between them. The CDR3 totals 14 residues. In DNA form, the CDR3 reads TGCGCCAGCAAGGAGGCAGGTCCCACAGATACGCAGTATTTT. Residues: CASKEAGPTDTQYF.

This clonotype has more than one count but fewer than ten. The chain uses TRBV7-9 and TRBJ2-1, with TRBD1 matching 7 bases. Germline V gene lookup returns CDR1 SEHNR and CDR2 FQNEAQ (reference sequence). The CDR3 extends over 16 amino acids. CDR3 DNA sequence: TGTGCTTGCAGCTTAGGCTTCGGACAGGTTTACAATGAGCAGTTCTTC. It encodes CACSLGFGQVYNEQFF.

This clonotype was detected a few times. J is TRBJ1-5 and V is TRBV6-1; TRBD1 is a possible D gene (5 bases). This CDR3 is built from 12 residues. Germline-derived CDR1 and CDR2 are MNHNS and SASEGT. The V gene lost 6 bases and the J gene lost 3 bases, with 6 bases spanning the gap. The CDR3 sequence is CASRGVNQPQHF. Written as DNA, the CDR3 is TGTGCCAGCAGGGGGGTCAATCAGCCCCAGCATTTT.

This chain connects TRBV5-6 to TRBJ2-7, with 7 nucleotides matching TRBD1. V trimming: 0 bases; J trimming: 7 bases; junction bases outside the gene matches: 10. The germline V gene has CDR1 SGHDT and CDR2 YYEEEE. The CDR3 runs to 15 residues. CDR3 amino acids: CASSLAQTGVREQYF. The CDR3, as DNA: TGTGCCAGCAGCTTGGCACAAACAGGGGTTCGGGAGCAGTACTTC. Complete variable domain (other parts from reference TRBV5-6 and TRBJ2-7): DAGVTQSPTHLIKTRGQQVTLRCSPKSGHDTVSWYQQALGQGPQFIFQYYEEEERQRGNFPDRFSGHQFPNYSSELNVNALLLGDSALYLCASSLAQTGVREQYFGPGTRLTVT.

The chain joins TRBV11-2 to TRBJ2-4, with D unresolved. CDR1 is SGHAT and CDR2 is FQNNGV in the germline V gene. CDR3 length: 12 residues. Trimming cost V 0 bases and J 8 bases, with 5 bases left between them. CDR3 sequence: CASSLDPDIQYF. CDR3 bases: TGTGCCAGCAGCTTAGATCCGGACATTCAGTACTTC.

The chain recombines TRBV5-1 with TRBJ1-4; D may be TRBD1 (5 bases). The germline V gene has CDR1 SGHRS and CDR2 YFSETQ. This CDR3 is 13 amino acids long. With 0 bases removed from V and 13 bases from J, the gap between germline ends came to 13 bases. The CDR3 region is CASSLASGGRLFF. CDR3 DNA: TGCGCCAGCAGCTTGGCCTCGGGGGGAAGACTGTTTTTT.

This clonotype was recorded a few times. J is TRBJ2-3 and V is TRBV7-2, with no clear D. Trimming removed 5 bases at V and 6 bases at J, with 15 bases between. CDR3 size: 14 residues. Germline CDR1 and CDR2: SGHTA and FQGNSA. CDR3 residues: CASSVIFRTDTQYF. Here the CDR3 DNA reads TGTGCCAGCAGCGTAATTTTTCGTACGGATACGCAGTATTTT.

This chain joins TRBV7-8 and TRBJ1-2; D perhaps matches TRBD1 (5 bases). Germline lookup yields CDR1 SGHVS and CDR2 FQNEAQ. The CDR3 loop spans 11 amino acids. CDR3 amino acids: CRAGGLDGYTF. The CDR3 DNA is TGTAGGGCGGGGGGTCTTGATGGCTACACCTTC.

This chain connects TRBV12-3 or TRBV12-4 to TRBJ1-2, with 7 bases that match TRBD1. With V trimmed by 6 bases and J by 4 bases, 17 bases remained unmatched. The CDR3 runs to 17 residues. DNA of the CDR3: TGTGCCAGCAGCACAGGGGAGAGGGGACGATTACCCTATGGCTACACCTTC. Its protein product is CASSTGERGRLPYGYTF.

This clonotype was detected only a few times. This chain links TRBV24-1 with TRBJ2-1; no definite D call. Trimming pared 8 bases from V and 10 bases from J, leaving 14 bases between. The CDR3 is 12 amino acids. Germline-derived CDR1 and CDR2 are KGHDR and SFDVKD. The CDR3 DNA follows: TGTGCCACCATGTCAGAGGTTGGAGAGCAGTTCTTC. It encodes CATMSEVGEQFF.

This rearrangement joins TRBV9 to TRBJ2-5; D uncertain. V lost 0 bases, J lost 2 bases, and 11 bases lay in between. The CDR3 runs 15 residues. Per germline, CDR1 SGDLS and CDR2 YYNGEE. CDR3 coding DNA: TGTGCCAGCAGCGTAGGTTCGGGCAGTCAAGAGACCCAGTACTTC. This encodes CASSVGSGSQETQYF.

There are a few counts of this clonotype. The chain links TRBV5-5 to TRBJ1-4; tentative D call: TRBD1 (5 bases). Germline V lookup: CDR1 SGHKS, CDR2 YYEKEE (reference sequence). Trimming shortened V by 1 base and J by 7 bases, and 20 bases separated the two germline ends. This CDR3 spans 17 amino acids. The chain's CDR3 is CASSLWGILAPREKLFF. The CDR3 nucleotides are TGTGCCAGCAGCTTGTGGGGCATTTTAGCCCCGCGTGAAAAACTGTTTTTT.

This clonotype was counted a few times. The J gene is TRBJ2-1, the V gene TRBV25-1, with D possibly being TRBD1 or TRBD2 (6 bases each). This CDR3 comprises 13 residues. CDR1 MGHDK and CDR2 SYGVNS come from the germline V gene. Trimming left V 0 bases short and J 14 bases short, with 14 bases between. CDR3 amino acids: CASSEYKGGSKFF. CDR3 coding DNA: TGTGCCAGCAGTGAATATAAAGGGGGGTCTAAGTTCTTC.

The rearrangement links TRBV6-1 to TRBJ1-5, with no clear D. Germline loops: CDR1 MNHNS, CDR2 SASEGT. The CDR3 extends over 11 amino acids. V was trimmed by 4 bases and J by 6 bases, leaving 4 bases between them. The CDR3 region has the DNA TGTGCCAGCAGTGGCGGTCAGCCCCAGCATTTT. Protein sequence: CASSGGQPQHF.

The genes are TRBV15 and TRBJ1-6, with D unresolved. Trimming left V 5 bases short and J 9 bases short, with 17 bases between. The CDR3 totals 15 residues. Germline CDR1 and CDR2: LNHNV and YYDKDF (reference sequence). The CDR3 DNA reads as TGTGCCACCAGCCTCCGGCGAGGGCTGGTTTCACCCCTCCACTTT. It is translated as CATSLRRGLVSPLHF.

A few counts support this clonotype. The V and J genes are TRBV7-2 and TRBJ1-6; TRBD1 might be the D (5 bases). The V end was cut by 2 bases, the J end by 5 bases, with 10 bases between. Germline V gene sequence: CDR1 SGHTA, CDR2 FQGNSA. The CDR3 sequence is 15 residues long. This CDR3 is CASSLIRGDNSPLHF. CDR3 DNA sequence: TGTGCCAGCAGCTTAATCAGAGGGGATAATTCACCCCTCCACTTT.

In its sample, this clonotype was seen a few times. The chain uses TRBV5-1 and TRBJ2-3; TRBD1 matches 9 bases. J was trimmed by 2 bases and V by 3 bases; bases with no gene match: 4. There are 15 residues in the CDR3. Germline V CDR1 and CDR2: SGHRS, YFSETQ. This CDR3 is CASSSQGAATDTQYF. DNA of the CDR3: TGCGCCAGCAGCTCACAGGGGGCTGCCACAGATACGCAGTATTTT. The complete variable domain, with remaining parts taken from reference TRBV5-1 and TRBJ2-3, reads KAGVTQTPRYLIKTRGQQVTLSCSPISGHRSVSWYQQTPGQGLQFLFEYFSETQRNKGNFPGRFSGRQFSNSRSEMNVSTLELGDSALYLCASSSQGAATDTQYFGPGTRLTVL.